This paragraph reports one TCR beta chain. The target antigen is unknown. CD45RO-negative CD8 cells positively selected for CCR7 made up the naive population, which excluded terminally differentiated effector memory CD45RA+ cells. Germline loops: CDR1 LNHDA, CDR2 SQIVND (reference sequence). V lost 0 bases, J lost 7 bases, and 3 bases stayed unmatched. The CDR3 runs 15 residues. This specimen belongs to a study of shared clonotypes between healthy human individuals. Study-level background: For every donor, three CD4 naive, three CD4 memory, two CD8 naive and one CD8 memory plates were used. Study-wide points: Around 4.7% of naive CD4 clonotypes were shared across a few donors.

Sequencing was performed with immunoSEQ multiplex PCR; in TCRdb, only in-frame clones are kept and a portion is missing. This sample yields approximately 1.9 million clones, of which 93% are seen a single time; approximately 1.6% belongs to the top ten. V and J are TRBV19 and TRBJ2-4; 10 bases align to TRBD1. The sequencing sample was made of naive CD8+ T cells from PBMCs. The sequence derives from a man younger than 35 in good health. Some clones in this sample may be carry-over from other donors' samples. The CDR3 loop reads CASSIDPGQGNIQYF. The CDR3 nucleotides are TGTGCCAGTAGTATAGATCCGGGACAGGGGAACATTCAGTACTTC.